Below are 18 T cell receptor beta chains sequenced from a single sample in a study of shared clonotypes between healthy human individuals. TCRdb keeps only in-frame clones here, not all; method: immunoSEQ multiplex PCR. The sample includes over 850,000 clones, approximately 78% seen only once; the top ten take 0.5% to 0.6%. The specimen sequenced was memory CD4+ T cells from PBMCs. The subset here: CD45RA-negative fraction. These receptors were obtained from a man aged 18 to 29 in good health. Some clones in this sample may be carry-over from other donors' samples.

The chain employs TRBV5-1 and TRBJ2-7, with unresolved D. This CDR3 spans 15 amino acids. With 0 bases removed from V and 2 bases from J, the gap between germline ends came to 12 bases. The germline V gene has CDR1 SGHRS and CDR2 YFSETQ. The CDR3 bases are TGCGCCAGCAGCTTGGTTATGGACGGCACCTACGAGCAGTACTTC. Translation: CASSLVMDGTYEQYF.

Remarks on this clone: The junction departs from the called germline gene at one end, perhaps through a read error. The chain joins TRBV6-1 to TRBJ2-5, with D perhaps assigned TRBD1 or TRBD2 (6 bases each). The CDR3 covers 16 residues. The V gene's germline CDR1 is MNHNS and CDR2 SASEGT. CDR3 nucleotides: TGTGCCACCAGTGATCCAGGGGAGGAGACGGAAGAGACCCAGTACTTC. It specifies CATSDPGEETEETQYF.

CDR3 in DNA: TGCGCCAGCAGCTTGCCTCCCGAGACAGATACGCAGTATTTT. It yields the protein CASSLPPETDTQYF. V gene TRBV5-1 combines with J gene TRBJ2-3; D unclear. CDR3 length equals 14 residues. Germline CDR1 SGHRS, CDR2 YFSETQ. The V end was cut by 1 base, the J end by 3 bases, with 9 bases between.

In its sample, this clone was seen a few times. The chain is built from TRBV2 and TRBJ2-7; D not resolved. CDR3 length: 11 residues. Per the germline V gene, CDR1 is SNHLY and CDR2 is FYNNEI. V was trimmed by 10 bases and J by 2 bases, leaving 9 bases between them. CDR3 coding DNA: TGTGCCACCTCAATGGCCTACGAGCAGTACTTC. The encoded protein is CATSMAYEQYF.

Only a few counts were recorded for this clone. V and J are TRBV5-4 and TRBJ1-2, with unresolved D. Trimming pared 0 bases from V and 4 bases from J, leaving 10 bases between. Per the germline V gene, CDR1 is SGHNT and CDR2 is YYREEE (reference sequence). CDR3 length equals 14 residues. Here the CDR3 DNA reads TGTGCCAGCAGCTTGGATCGGGGTAGCTATGGCTACACCTTC. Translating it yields CASSLDRGSYGYTF.

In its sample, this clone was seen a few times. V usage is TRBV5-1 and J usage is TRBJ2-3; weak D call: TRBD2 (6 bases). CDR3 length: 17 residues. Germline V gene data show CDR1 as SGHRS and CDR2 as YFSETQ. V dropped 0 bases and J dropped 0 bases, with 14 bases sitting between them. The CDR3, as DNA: TGCGCCAGCAGCTTGGATCCGGGGGTCCCAAGCACAGATACGCAGTATTTT. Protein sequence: CASSLDPGVPSTDTQYF.

The CDR3 DNA is TGTGCCAGCAGCTTAGAAGCTGCGGGAGGAGGGGCAGATACGCAGTATTTT. Its translation is CASSLEAAGGGADTQYF. The V call is TRBV7-2, the J call TRBJ2-3; 8 bases line up with TRBD2. From germline, CDR1 is SGHTA and CDR2 FQGNSA. This CDR3 region has 17 residues. With V trimmed by 1 base and J by 4 bases, 10 bases remained unmatched.

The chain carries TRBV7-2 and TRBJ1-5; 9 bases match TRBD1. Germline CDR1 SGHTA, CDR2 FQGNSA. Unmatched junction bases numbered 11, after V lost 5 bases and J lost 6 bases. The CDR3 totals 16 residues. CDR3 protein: CASSPAGTGTGQPQHF. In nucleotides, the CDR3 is TGTGCCAGCAGCCCAGCCGGGACAGGGACGGGTCAGCCCCAGCATTTT.

CDR3 loop: CSVLAGVTTDTQYF. CDR3 bases: TGCAGCGTTCTAGCGGGAGTGACGACAGATACGCAGTATTTT. J is TRBJ2-3 and V is TRBV29-1; 10 positions agree with TRBD2. Germline loops: CDR1 SQVTM, CDR2 ANQGSEA. After removal of 5 bases from V and 3 bases from J, the junction contained 5 bases not matched to a gene. CDR3 length: 14 amino acids.

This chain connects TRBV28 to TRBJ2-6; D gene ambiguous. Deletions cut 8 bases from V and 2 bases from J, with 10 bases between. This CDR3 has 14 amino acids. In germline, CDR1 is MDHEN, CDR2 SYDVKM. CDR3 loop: CASRTPTGANVLTF. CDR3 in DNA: TGTGCCAGCCGAACCCCGACTGGGGCCAACGTCCTGACTTTC.

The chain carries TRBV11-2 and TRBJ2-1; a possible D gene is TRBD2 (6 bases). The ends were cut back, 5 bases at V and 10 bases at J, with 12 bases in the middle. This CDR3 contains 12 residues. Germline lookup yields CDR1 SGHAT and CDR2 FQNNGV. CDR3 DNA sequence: TGTGCCAGCAGCCGGGGGATCTTCGAGCAGTTCTTC. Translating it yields CASSRGIFEQFF.

This CDR3 reads CASSPSVSAYEQYF. The CDR3 DNA reads as TGTGCCAGCTCACCATCAGTCTCGGCCTACGAGCAGTACTTC. The chain employs TRBV18 and TRBJ2-7; no definite D call. Trimming left V 2 bases short and J 2 bases short, with 10 bases between. Germline values: CDR1 KGHSH, CDR2 LQKENI. The CDR3 length is 14 residues.

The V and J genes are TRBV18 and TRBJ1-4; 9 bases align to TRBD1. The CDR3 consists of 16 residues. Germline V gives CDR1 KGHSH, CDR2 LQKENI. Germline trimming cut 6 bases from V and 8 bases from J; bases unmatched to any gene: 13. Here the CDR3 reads CASSRSTGGVGEKLFF. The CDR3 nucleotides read TGTGCCAGCTCTCGCTCAACAGGGGGCGTTGGAGAAAAACTGTTTTTT.

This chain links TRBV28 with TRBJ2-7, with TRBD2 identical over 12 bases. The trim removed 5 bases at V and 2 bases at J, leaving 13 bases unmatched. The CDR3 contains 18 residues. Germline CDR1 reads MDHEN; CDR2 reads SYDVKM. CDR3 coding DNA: TGTGCCAGCAGTACCTCCGGGACAGGGACTAGCGGGCCCTACGAGCAGTACTTC. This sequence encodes CASSTSGTGTSGPYEQYF.

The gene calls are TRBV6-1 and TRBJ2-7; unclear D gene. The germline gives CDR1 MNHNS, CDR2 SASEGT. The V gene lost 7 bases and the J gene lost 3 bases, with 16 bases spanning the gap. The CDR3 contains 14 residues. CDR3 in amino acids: CASTVFGGVYEQYF. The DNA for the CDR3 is TGTGCCAGCACGGTTTTTGGTGGGGTCTACGAGCAGTACTTC.

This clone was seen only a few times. The CDR3 sequence is CASRPGAPMNTGELFF. The CDR3 DNA is TGTGCCAGCCGACCAGGGGCACCAATGAACACCGGGGAGCTGTTTTTT. The chain joins TRBV18 to TRBJ2-2; D may be TRBD1 (6 bases). V was shortened by 8 bases and J by 1 base, with 17 bases between the two germline ends. Germline CDR1 reads KGHSH; CDR2 reads LQKENI. The CDR3 is made up of 16 amino acids.

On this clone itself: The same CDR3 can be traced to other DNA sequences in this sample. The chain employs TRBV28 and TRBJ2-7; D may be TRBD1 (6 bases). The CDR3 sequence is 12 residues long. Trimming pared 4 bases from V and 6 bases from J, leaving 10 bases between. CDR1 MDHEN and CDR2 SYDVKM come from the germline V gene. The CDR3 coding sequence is TGTGCCAGCAGTTGGACAGTCTCCGAGCAGTACTTC. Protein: CASSWTVSEQYF. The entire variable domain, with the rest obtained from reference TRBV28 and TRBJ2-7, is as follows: DVKVTQSSRYLVKRTGEKVFLECVQDMDHENMFWYRQDPGLGLRLIYFSYDVKMKEKGDIPEGYSVSREKKERFSLILESASTNQTSMYLCASSWTVSEQYFGPGTRLTVT.

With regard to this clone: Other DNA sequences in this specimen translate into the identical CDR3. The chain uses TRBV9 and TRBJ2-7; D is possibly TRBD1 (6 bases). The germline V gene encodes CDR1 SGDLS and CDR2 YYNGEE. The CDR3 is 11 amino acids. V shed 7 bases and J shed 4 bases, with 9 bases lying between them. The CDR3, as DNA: TGTGCCAGCGGGCAGGGGTACGAGCAGTACTTC. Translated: CASGQGYEQYF.